This paragraph covers one T cell receptor (beta chain) sequence. No antigen is known for it. This sample was included in a study of Ad26.COV2.S vaccination and SARS-CoV-2 variants. Sequencing was performed with immunoSEQ multiplex PCR; in TCRdb, only in-frame clones are kept and a portion is missing. The table shows hundreds of thousands of clones, with roughly 90% occurring only once. Overall study findings and caveats: For non-spike TCRs, breadth in vaccine recipients resembled that in placebo recipients. Participants in the vaccine arm had higher spike-specific TCR breadth; placebo recipients had lower.

Trimming cost V 1 base and J 5 bases, with 11 bases left between them. This CDR3 comprises 14 residues. Germline loops: CDR1 LGHNA, CDR2 YSLEER. Treatment reported: some 20 received Ad26.COV2.S at low or high dose, single or two shots; 5 received placebo; per-sample allocation not given. Vaccine and placebo recipients were sampled on day 63 after the first injection. This Boston cohort included adults aged 18-55 years. Its platform was an Ad26 vector, and its expressed antigen was Wuhan-strain SARS-CoV-2 spike. The chain carries TRBV4-3 and TRBJ1-1; the D is unclear. Sequencing was performed on peripheral blood, taken in a trial of Ad26.COV2.S vaccine versus placebo. The clonotype comes from a person between 18 and 59 years old who received the Ad26.COV2.S COVID-19 vaccine or a placebo. The CDR3 DNA reads as TGCGCCAGCAGCCAAGGTATAGGGCGGACTGAAGCTTTCTTT. Protein sequence: CASSQGIGRTEAFF.